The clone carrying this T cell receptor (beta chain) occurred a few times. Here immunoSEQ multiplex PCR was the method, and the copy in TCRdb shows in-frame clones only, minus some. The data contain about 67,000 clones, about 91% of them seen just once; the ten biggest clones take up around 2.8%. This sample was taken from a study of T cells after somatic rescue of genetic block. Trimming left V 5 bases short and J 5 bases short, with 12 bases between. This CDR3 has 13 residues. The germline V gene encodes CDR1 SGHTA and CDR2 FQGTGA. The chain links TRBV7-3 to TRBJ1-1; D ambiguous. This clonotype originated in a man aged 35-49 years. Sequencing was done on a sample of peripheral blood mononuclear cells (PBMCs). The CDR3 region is CASSTRRETEAFF. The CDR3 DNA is TGTGCCAGCAGCACCCGGAGGGAAACTGAAGCTTTCTTT.